The 12 T cell receptor beta chains listed next were all sequenced from one sample in a study of cytomegalovirus exposure and HLA in healthy donors. Vbeta (60) and Jbeta (13) primers were used in the PCR. Data came from immunoSEQ multiplex PCR; TCRdb stores just in-frame clones and leaves some out. The sample table sets out roughly 84,000 clones. The sequenced sample consisted of PBMCs. The source is a man aged 50 or older in good health and CMV-seronegative.

The chain joins TRBV30 to TRBJ1-1, with D unresolved. The CDR3 has 13 amino acids. The V gene lost 4 bases and the J gene lost 5 bases, with 14 bases spanning the gap. Per the germline V gene, CDR1 is GTSNPN and CDR2 is SVGIG (reference sequence). This chain's CDR3 is CAWTSMGWTEAFF. The CDR3 region has the DNA TGTGCCTGGACGTCGATGGGCTGGACTGAAGCTTTCTTT.

This CDR3 is CASRSGTVSDTQYF. CDR3 DNA sequence: TGTGCCAGCAGGTCCGGGACAGTGTCAGATACGCAGTATTTT. The chain recombines TRBV28 with TRBJ2-3; 7 bases match TRBD1. The J segment lost 4 bases and the V segment lost 6 bases, leaving 7 bases of the junction unmatched. The CDR3 is 14 residues long. Germline V lookup: CDR1 MDHEN, CDR2 SYDVKM.

The chain joins TRBV7-9 to TRBJ1-1; a possible D gene is TRBD1 (6 bases). Germline CDR1 SEHNR, CDR2 FQNEAQ (reference sequence). V lost 6 bases and J 2 bases, leaving 10 bases between the germline ends. This CDR3 contains 13 residues. The CDR3 loop is CASRKQGNTEAFF. The CDR3 coding sequence is TGTGCCAGCAGAAAACAGGGAAACACTGAAGCTTTCTTT. Full variable domain (remainder filled in from reference TRBV7-9 and TRBJ1-1): DTGVSQNPRHKITKRGQNVTFRCDPISEHNRLYWYRQTLGQGPEFLTYFQNEAQLEKSRLLSDRFSAERPKGSFSTLEIQRTEQGDSAMYLCASRKQGNTEAFFGQGTRLTVV.

The J gene is TRBJ1-2, the V gene TRBV9; 7 bases match TRBD1. The CDR3 length is 15 residues. V lost 0 bases, J lost 7 bases, and 9 bases stayed unmatched. Per the germline V gene, CDR1 is SGDLS and CDR2 is YYNGEE. The CDR3 here is CASSVGLQGWTGYTF. The CDR3 bases are TGTGCCAGCAGCGTAGGGTTACAGGGGTGGACTGGCTACACCTTC.

The chain links TRBV5-1 to TRBJ1-1; no reliable D call. Between the trimmed V and J ends, which lost 0 bases and 1 base, there was a span of 16 bases. The CDR3 totals 17 residues. Germline V gene data show CDR1 as SGHRS and CDR2 as YFSETQ. As DNA, the CDR3 is TGCGCCAGCAGCTTGGGATTCAGCGCTGTCAAGAACACTGAAGCTTTCTTT. Protein product: CASSLGFSAVKNTEAFF.

This chain links TRBV7-2 with TRBJ2-3, with 7 bases matching TRBD2. The junction had 9 bases not matched to a gene; V was cut back by 7 bases and J by 2 bases. The length of the CDR3 is 15 residues. In germline, CDR1 is SGHTA, CDR2 FQGNSA. Here the CDR3 DNA reads TGTGCCAGCAACATAGCGGGCCTGCCCACAGATACGCAGTATTTT. Its translation is CASNIAGLPTDTQYF.

Here the CDR3 DNA reads TGCGCCAACCGGACAAGTATCCTCTCTGGGGCCAACGTCCTGACTTTC. Translation gives CANRTSILSGANVLTF. The gene calls are TRBV5-1 and TRBJ2-6; TRBD1 is a possible D gene (5 bases). Germline loops: CDR1 SGHRS, CDR2 YFSETQ. The CDR3 extends over 16 amino acids. V dropped 9 bases and J dropped 0 bases, with 16 bases sitting between them. Using reference TRBV5-1 and TRBJ2-6 for the parts outside the CDR3, the full variable domain is KAGVTQTPRYLIKTRGQQVTLSCSPISGHRSVSWYQQTPGQGLQFLFEYFSETQRNKGNFPGRFSGRQFSNSRSEMNVSTLELGDSALYLCANRTSILSGANVLTFGAGSRLTVL.

J is TRBJ2-7 and V is TRBV28, with unresolved D. CDR3 length: 12 residues. The germline CDR1 and CDR2 sequences are MDHEN and SYDVKM. V was pared by 3 bases and J by 3 bases, with 6 bases between. CDR3 bases: TGTGCCAGCAGTTTCCCTCTCTACGAGCAGTACTTC. This encodes CASSFPLYEQYF. Using reference TRBV28 and TRBJ2-7 for the parts outside the CDR3, the full variable domain is DVKVTQSSRYLVKRTGEKVFLECVQDMDHENMFWYRQDPGLGLRLIYFSYDVKMKEKGDIPEGYSVSREKKERFSLILESASTNQTSMYLCASSFPLYEQYFGPGTRLTVT.

This rearrangement joins TRBV19 to TRBJ2-3, with D perhaps matching TRBD2 (6 bases). The CDR3 extends over 13 amino acids. Trimming cost V 3 bases and J 3 bases, with 7 bases left between them. CDR1 is LNHDA, CDR2 SQIVND, per germline (reference sequence). In nucleotides, the CDR3 is TGTGCCAGTAGTATCGGGAGAACAGATACGCAGTATTTT. Protein: CASSIGRTDTQYF.

The chain combines TRBV6-1 with TRBJ2-1, with D perhaps matching TRBD1 (6 bases). The CDR3 sequence is 15 residues long. V dropped 4 bases and J dropped 1 base, with 11 bases sitting between them. The germline V gene encodes CDR1 MNHNS and CDR2 SASEGT. In DNA form, the CDR3 reads TGTGCCAGCAGTGGGTTAGGACAGTCCTACAATGAGCAGTTCTTC. It is translated as CASSGLGQSYNEQFF.

The chain couples TRBV6-5 to TRBJ2-5; 8 bases line up with TRBD1. Near its end, the DNA agrees better with TRBJ2-7, so the J call may be wrong. The CDR3 spans 14 residues. CDR1 MNHEY and CDR2 SVGAGI come from the germline V gene. CDR3 residues: CASSFWQGAYEQYF. The CDR3 bases are TGTGCCAGCAGTTTCTGGCAGGGGGCTTACGAGCAGTACTTC.

Regarding this clone: A junction end diverges from the germline sequence, so it may reflect a read error. The chain joins TRBV5-1 to TRBJ2-5, with 8 bases fitting TRBD2. The CDR3 extends over 14 amino acids. Germline V CDR1 and CDR2: SGHRS, YFSETQ. The CDR3 bases are TGCGCCAGCAGCTTCGGGGGGGTCCAAGAGATCCAGTACTTC. Translation gives CASSFGGVQEIQYF.